This T cell receptor beta chain stems from a study of neurological immune-mediated disorders (dated by TCRdb to between 2019 and 2020). Concerning the study at large: Peripheral blood TCR-beta repertoires from patients with HTLV-I-associated myelopathy (HAM/TSP), patients with multiple sclerosis, and healthy controls were compared in the study using UMI-based sequencing. The cohort comprised about 71 subjects: 14 HAM/TSP patients, some 34 multiple sclerosis patients and 20 or so healthy controls. Longitudinal samples, technical triplicates and paired sorted CD4+ and CD8+ T-cell subsets, alongside PBMC samples, were included among the approximately 100 TCR-beta libraries. Here is what the overall study found, with its caveats: No identical CDR3 amino acid sequences were shared among expanded clones across subjects, suggesting private TCR-beta repertoires in all groups. The highest TCR clonal expansion was observed in HAM/TSP patients, whereas the lowest was observed in MS patients, even when compared with healthy controls.

According to the germline V gene (reference sequence), CDR1 reads LNHNV and CDR2 reads YYDKDF. The CDR3 covers 17 residues, taking in both the cysteine and the phenylalanine. The read is trimmed to its CDR3 DNA, 51 bases read in frame from base 1. V drops 3 bases and J drops 1 base, leaving 16 bases in between. Libraries from unsorted PBMCs were made from 2 million PBMCs kept in RNAlater at -80 degrees C until RNA extraction. Peripheral blood underwent Ficoll-Hypaque density gradient centrifugation to isolate PBMCs, which were then cryopreserved in liquid nitrogen. At least ten counts were recorded for this clonotype. The target of this receptor is not known. Base qualities were left out, and no much larger clone turns up one base away. cDNA was synthesized by template-switch 5'RACE using a primer with a 10-nucleotide random unique molecular identifier that tagged each TCR transcript. Each sequencing run produced over 170 million TCR-beta sequences covering 15-18 subjects. The RNeasy kit was used for extraction of total RNA. Using the KAPA Real-time Library Amplification kit, TCR-beta VDJ regions were amplified with primers for the TCR constant region and the 5'RACE anchor. Sample indexes and Illumina adaptors were added in a first PCR, after which library yield was increased in a second PCR. The roughly 650 bp TCR product was size-selected on a 2% E-gel SizeSelection system after Ampure bead purification. Before pooling, libraries had their quality checked on a Bioanalyzer, their concentration measured with Qubit, and their quantity determined with the Kapa Library Quantification kit. Libraries were sequenced paired-end 2 x 150 bp on an Illumina HiSeq 2500. To increase sequence diversity, 25-30% phiX was spiked into each library pool. Turning to the authors' computational methods: The UMI-based MiGEC pipeline processed quality-filtered reads and removed over 85% of raw TCR sequences during error correction. VDJ genes were aligned to IMGT germline references, and clonotypes were defined by unique CDR3 amino acid sequence plus V-J genes. Clonal expansion, Shannon diversity and CDR3 relatedness were evaluated with VDJtools (CalcPairwiseDistances, ClusterSamples), while phylogenetic trees were built in CLCbio workbench. A clone was classed as expanded if it had 8 or more unique UMIs, a cutoff based on coefficient-of-variation modelling across technical triplicates. The public reads were reanalyzed by TCRdb: fastp trimming at Q25, MiXCR alignment, in-frame beta chains only. Every CDR3 protein is listed once, alongside the most common genes and DNA of its rows. TCRdb's processing, not the authors' own work, is the source of the V and J calls. This sample holds approximately 37,000 distinct CDR3 sequences; roughly 15% were observed only once. The ten most abundant clones make up approximately 30% of the sample.

Rearrangement joined TRBV15 to TRBJ1-5; TRBD1 is perhaps the D gene, given 5 matching bases. The TCR sequence derives from a woman aged 45-60 years with HTLV-1-associated myelopathy (HAM/TSP). Sequenced sample: PBMCs. The CDR3 reads as follows: CATSSGHVALSNQPQHF. The nucleotides are TGTGCCACCAGCAGCGGACACGTAGCCTTAAGCAATCAGCCCCAGCATTTT.